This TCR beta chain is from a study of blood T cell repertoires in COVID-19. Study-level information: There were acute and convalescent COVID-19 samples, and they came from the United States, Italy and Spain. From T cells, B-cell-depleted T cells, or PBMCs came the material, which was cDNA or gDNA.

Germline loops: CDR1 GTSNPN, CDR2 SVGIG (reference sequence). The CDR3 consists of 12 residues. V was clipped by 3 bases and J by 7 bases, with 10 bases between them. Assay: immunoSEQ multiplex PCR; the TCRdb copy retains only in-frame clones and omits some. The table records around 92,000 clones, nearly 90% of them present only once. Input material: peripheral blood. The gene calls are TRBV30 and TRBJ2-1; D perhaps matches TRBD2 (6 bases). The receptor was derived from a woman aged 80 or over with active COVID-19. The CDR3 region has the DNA TGTGCCTGGAGCCACGGGGGTAATGAGCAGTTCTTC. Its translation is CAWSHGGNEQFF.